Listed below are T cell receptor beta chains from one sample, sequenced in a study of T-cell reconstitution after alpha-beta-depleted transplantation in children. TCRdb analysed the PCR reads with MiXCR anew, one entry per CDR3 protein. Seen here are approximately 99,000 distinct CDR3 sequences, approximately 6.4% observed once, and the top ten hold roughly 24%. The sequences come from PBMCs, mostly from graft donor cells, collected 360 days after TCRalphabeta/CD19-depleted stem cell transplant. These receptors all stem from a male patient between 2 and 15 years old who had a stem cell transplant for acute lymphoblastic leukemia, so the T cells may come from the graft donor. The CDR3 runs from the conserved cysteine through the conserved F or W. D genes are given only for firm matches. Some rows mark clone size as missing; the rest say once, few, many or name a class of expanded clone.

size,J,D,V,CDR3,DNA
-,TRBJ1-6,-,TRBV7-9,CASSAPGPPPFHF,TGTGCCAGCAGCGCCCCAGGGCCCCCGCCCTTCCACTTT
-,TRBJ2-3,TRBD2,TRBV7-3,CASSPGLAGGSAVDTQYF,TGTGCCAGCAGCCCGGGACTAGCGGGAGGTTCGGCTGTCGATACGCAGTATTTT
many,TRBJ2-7,-,TRBV7-9,CASSLVEADEQYF,TGTGCCAGCAGCTTAGTGGAAGCGGACGAGCAGTACTTC
many,TRBJ2-7,TRBD1,TRBV7-9,CASSLVDGTGDIEQYF,TGTGCCAGCAGCTTAGTTGACGGGACAGGGGATATCGAGCAGTACTTC
many,TRBJ2-1,-,TRBV4-3,CASSLRPKPLRSNEQFF,TGCGCCAGCAGCCTCCGGCCGAAACCTCTACGGTCCAATGAGCAGTTCTTC
many,TRBJ2-7,-,TRBV5-1,CASSLNSYEQYF,TGCGCCAGCAGCTTGAATAGCTACGAGCAGTACTTC
many,TRBJ1-6,-,TRBV20-1,CSARDKAGSNSPLHF,TGCAGTGCTAGAGATAAGGCAGGGTCCAATTCACCCCTCCACTTT
many,TRBJ2-2,TRBD2,TRBV7-9,CASSFSGRKAGELFF,TGTGCCAGCAGCTTTAGCGGGAGGAAAGCCGGGGAGCTGTTTTTT
many,TRBJ2-7,-,TRBV20-1,CSVMGLDGYEQYF,TGCAGTGTTATGGGACTCGACGGATACGAGCAGTACTTC
few,TRBJ2-2,-,TRBV6-2/TRBV6-3,CASSYAQGPGALF,TGTGCCAGCAGTTACGCGCAGGGGCCGGGAGCCCTTTTT
many,TRBJ2-3,TRBD1,TRBV12-3/TRBV12-4,CASSPGTGKGTDTQYF,TGTGCCAGCAGTCCTGGGACAGGGAAAGGCACAGATACGCAGTATTTT
many,TRBJ2-2,-,TRBV6-5,CASSYQGGGELFF,TGTGCCAGCAGTTACCAGGGGGGCGGGGAGCTGTTTTTT
many,TRBJ2-7,TRBD1,TRBV7-8,CASSFGTGAYEQYF,TGTGCCAGCAGCTTCGGGACAGGGGCCTACGAGCAGTACTTC
few,TRBJ1-2,-,TRBV14,CASSQAVTQEPNYGYTF,TGTGCCAGCAGCCAAGCAGTGACACAGGAACCGAACTATGGCTACACCTTC
-,TRBJ2-1,-,TRBV11-3,CASSFPPLSLTRRSSYNEQFF,TGTGCCAGCAGCTTCCCTCCTCTAAGCCTTACAAGGCGTAGCTCCTACAATGAGCAGTTCTTC
few,TRBJ1-6,-,TRBV5-6,CASSLEPSPLHF,TGTGCCAGCAGCTTGGAGCCCTCACCCCTCCACTTT
-,TRBJ1-1,-,TRBV11-2,CASSQLFSRERTFF,TGTGCCAGCAGCCAACTTTTTTCTAGGGAGCGAACTTTCTTT
-,TRBJ2-1,TRBD2,TRBV6-5,CASSYGLAGGPYNEQFF,TGTGCCAGCAGTTACGGGCTAGCGGGGGGTCCCTACAATGAGCAGTTCTTC
many,TRBJ2-5,-,TRBV7-2,CASSQPRGGGETQYF,TGTGCCAGCAGCCAACCTAGGGGAGGAGGCGAGACCCAGTACTTC
few,TRBJ2-7,-,TRBV7-7,CASSLGQTGSYEQYF,TGTGCTAGCAGCTTAGGCCAGACAGGAAGCTACGAGCAGTACTTC
once,TRBJ1-6,TRBD1,TRBV4-2,CASSQEGQGERPLHF,TGTGCCAGCAGCCAAGAGGGACAGGGGGAAAGACCCCTCCACTTT
many,TRBJ1-4,TRBD1,TRBV7-9,CASSGIGQVEKLFF,TGTGCCAGCAGCGGAATCGGACAGGTCGAAAAACTGTTTTTT
-,TRBJ2-7,TRBD2,TRBV6-5,CASGGGLEQYF,TGTGCCAGCGGGGGGGGGTTAGAGCAGTACTTC
few,TRBJ2-7,TRBD2,TRBV4-3,CASSQDRGTSGRAYEQYF,TGCGCCAGCAGCCAAGATAGGGGGACTAGCGGGAGGGCCTACGAGCAGTACTTC
-,TRBJ2-5,-,TRBV7-2,CASSQGGRARETQYF,TGTGCCAGCAGCCAGGGGGGGAGGGCCAGAGAGACCCAGTACTTC
few,TRBJ2-7,-,TRBV19,CASSIVYRAYEQYF,TGTGCCAGTAGTATAGTCTACAGGGCCTACGAGCAGTACTTC
-,TRBJ2-7,TRBD1,TRBV5-1,CASSPDGDRLFLLIDEQYF,TGCGCCAGCAGCCCGGACGGGGACAGGTTGTTCCTTTTAATAGACGAGCAGTACTTC
-,TRBJ2-1,TRBD1,TRBV9,CASSAQRTGGSYNEQFF,TGTGCCAGCAGCGCCCAAAGGACAGGGGGCTCCTACAATGAGCAGTTCTTC
many,TRBJ2-5,-,TRBV4-3,CASSQETPETQYF,TGCGCCAGCAGCCAAGAGACCCCGGAGACCCAGTACTTC
-,TRBJ2-3,-,TRBV6-5,CASSYPPTDTQYF,TGTGCCAGCAGTTACCCCCCCACAGATACGCAGTATTTT
-,TRBJ2-7,TRBD1,TRBV7-2,CASSPFDRGSEQYF,TGTGCCAGCAGCCCATTCGACAGGGGAAGCGAGCAGTACTTC
few,TRBJ2-2,TRBD2,TRBV3-1,CASSPLGRAGTGELFF,TGTGCCAGCAGCCCCCTGGGGAGGGCCGGCACCGGGGAGCTGTTTTTT
-,TRBJ2-7,TRBD1,TRBV7-3,CASGQGGDEQYF,TGTGCCAGTGGACAGGGGGGAGACGAGCAGTACTTC
-,TRBJ2-2,TRBD2,TRBV7-3,CASSPRGRSGRANGELFF,TGTGCCAGCAGCCCCCGGGGTAGGAGCGGGAGGGCCAACGGGGAGCTGTTTTTT
few,TRBJ2-7,TRBD1,TRBV11-1,CASSPSGTGQHGPIYEQYF,TGTGCCAGCAGCCCTTCCGGGACAGGGCAACATGGGCCTATCTACGAGCAGTACTTC
few,TRBJ2-1,TRBD1,TRBV7-7,CASSAGQGTYNEQFF,TGTGCCAGCAGCGCCGGACAGGGGACCTACAATGAGCAGTTCTTC
many,TRBJ1-5,-,TRBV7-9,CASSDGVGDQPQHF,TGTGCCAGCAGCGACGGAGTAGGCGATCAGCCCCAGCATTTT
many,TRBJ2-7,-,TRBV6-2/TRBV6-3,CASDEGYEQYF,TGTGCCAGCGATGAGGGGTACGAGCAGTACTTC
-,TRBJ2-1,TRBD2,TRBV6-5,CASSYGTSGDVREQFF,TGTGCCAGCAGTTACGGGACTAGCGGGGACGTTCGCGAGCAGTTCTTC
many,TRBJ2-5,-,TRBV20-1,CSASQGREETQYF,TGCAGTGCTAGCCAGGGGAGGGAGGAGACCCAGTACTTC